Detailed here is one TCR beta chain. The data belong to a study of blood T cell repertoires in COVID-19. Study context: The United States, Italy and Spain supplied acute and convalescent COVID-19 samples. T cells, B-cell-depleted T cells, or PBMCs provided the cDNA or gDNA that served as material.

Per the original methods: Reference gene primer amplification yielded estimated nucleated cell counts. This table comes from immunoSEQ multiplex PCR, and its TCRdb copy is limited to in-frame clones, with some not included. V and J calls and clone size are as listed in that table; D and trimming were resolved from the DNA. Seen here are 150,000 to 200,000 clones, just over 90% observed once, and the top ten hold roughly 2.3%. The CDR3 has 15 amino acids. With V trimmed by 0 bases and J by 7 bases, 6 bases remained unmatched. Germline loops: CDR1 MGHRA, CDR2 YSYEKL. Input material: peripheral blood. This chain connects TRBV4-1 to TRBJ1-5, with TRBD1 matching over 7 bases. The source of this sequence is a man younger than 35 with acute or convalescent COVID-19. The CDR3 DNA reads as TGCGCCAGCAGCCAAGACGACAGGGTGGGACAGCCCCAGCATTTT. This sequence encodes CASSQDDRVGQPQHF.